This T cell receptor beta chain was obtained from a study of OX40 agonist ivuxolimab in advanced cancers. Generated by immunoSEQ multiplex PCR, the TCRdb table keeps only in-frame clones and is missing some. Seen here are about 80,000 clones, roughly 90% observed once, and the top ten hold over 0.15%. This clone was counted between two and nine times. CDR3 size: 15 residues. The V gene's germline CDR1 is MGHRA and CDR2 YSYEKL. The germline V and J ends were trimmed by 2 bases and 7 bases, with 17 bases remaining between them. The rearrangement uses TRBV4-1 and TRBJ1-2, with D unclear. The starting material was CD4+ or CD8+ T cells sorted from blood, obtained in a trial of the OX40 agonist ivuxolimab. This TCR came from an adult with an advanced solid tumor such as melanoma, head and neck, liver or kidney cancer. CDR3 sequence (DNA): TGCGCCAGCAGCCAACGAACCGAAAGCGGCGTTGGCTACACCTTC. Translated, it gives CASSQRTESGVGYTF.